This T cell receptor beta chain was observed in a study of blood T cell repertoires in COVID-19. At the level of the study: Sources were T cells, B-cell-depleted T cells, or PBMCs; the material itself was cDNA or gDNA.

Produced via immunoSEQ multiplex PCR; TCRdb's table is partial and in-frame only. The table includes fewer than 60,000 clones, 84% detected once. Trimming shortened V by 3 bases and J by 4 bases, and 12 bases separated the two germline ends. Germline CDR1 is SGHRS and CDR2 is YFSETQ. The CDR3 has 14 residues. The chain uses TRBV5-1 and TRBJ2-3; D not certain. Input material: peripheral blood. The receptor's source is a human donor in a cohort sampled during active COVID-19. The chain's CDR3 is CASSSGLRSDTQYF. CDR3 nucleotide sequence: TGCGCCAGCAGCTCCGGGTTAAGGTCAGATACGCAGTATTTT.